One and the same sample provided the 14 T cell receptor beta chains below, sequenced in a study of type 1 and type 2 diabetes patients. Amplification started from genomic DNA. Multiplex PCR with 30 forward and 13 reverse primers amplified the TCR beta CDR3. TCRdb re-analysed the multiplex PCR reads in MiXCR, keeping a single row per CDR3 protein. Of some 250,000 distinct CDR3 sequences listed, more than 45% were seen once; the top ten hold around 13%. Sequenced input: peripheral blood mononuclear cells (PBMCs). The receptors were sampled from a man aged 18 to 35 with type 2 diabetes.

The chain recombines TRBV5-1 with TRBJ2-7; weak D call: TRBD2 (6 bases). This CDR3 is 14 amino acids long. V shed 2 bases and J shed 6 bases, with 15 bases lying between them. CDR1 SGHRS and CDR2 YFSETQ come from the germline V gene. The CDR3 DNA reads TGCGCCAGCAGCTTAGGGACTCCCGAAGGCGAGCAGTACTTC. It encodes CASSLGTPEGEQYF. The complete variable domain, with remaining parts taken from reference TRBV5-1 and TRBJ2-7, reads KAGVTQTPRYLIKTRGQQVTLSCSPISGHRSVSWYQQTPGQGLQFLFEYFSETQRNKGNFPGRFSGRQFSNSRSEMNVSTLELGDSALYLCASSLGTPEGEQYFGPGTRLTVT.

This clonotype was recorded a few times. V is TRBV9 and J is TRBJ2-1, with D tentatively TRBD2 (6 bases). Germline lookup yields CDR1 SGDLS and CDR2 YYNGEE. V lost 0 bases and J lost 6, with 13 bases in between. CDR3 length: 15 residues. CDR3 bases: TGTGCCAGCAGCGTAGCCGGAGGGAAGGGCAATGAGCAGTTCTTC. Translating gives CASSVAGGKGNEQFF.

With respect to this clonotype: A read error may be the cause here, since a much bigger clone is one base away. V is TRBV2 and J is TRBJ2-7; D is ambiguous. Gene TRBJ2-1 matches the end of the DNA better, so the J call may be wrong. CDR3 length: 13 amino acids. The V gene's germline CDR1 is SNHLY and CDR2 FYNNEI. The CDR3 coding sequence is TGTGCCAGCAGTGACGTCCGTAGCTACGAGCAGTTCTTC. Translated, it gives CASSDVRSYEQFF.

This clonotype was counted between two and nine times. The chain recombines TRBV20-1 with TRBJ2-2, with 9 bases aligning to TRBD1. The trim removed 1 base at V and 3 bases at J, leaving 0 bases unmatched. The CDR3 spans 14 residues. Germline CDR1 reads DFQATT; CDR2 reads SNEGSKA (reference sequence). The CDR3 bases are TGCAGTGCTAGAGGACAGGGGGACACCGGGGAGCTGTTTTTT. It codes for CSARGQGDTGELFF.

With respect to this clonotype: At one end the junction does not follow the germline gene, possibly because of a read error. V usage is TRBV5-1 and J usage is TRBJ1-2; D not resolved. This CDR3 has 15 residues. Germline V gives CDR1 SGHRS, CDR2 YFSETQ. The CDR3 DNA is TGCGCCAGCAGGTTGGGAATCAGATACGACTATGGCTACACCTTC. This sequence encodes CASRLGIRYDYGYTF.

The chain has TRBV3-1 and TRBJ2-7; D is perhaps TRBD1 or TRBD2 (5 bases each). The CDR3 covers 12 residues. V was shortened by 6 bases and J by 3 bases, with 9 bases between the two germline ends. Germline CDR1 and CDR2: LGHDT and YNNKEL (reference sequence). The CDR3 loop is CASRRGYYEQYF. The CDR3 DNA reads TGTGCCAGCAGGAGGGGCTACTACGAGCAGTACTTC.

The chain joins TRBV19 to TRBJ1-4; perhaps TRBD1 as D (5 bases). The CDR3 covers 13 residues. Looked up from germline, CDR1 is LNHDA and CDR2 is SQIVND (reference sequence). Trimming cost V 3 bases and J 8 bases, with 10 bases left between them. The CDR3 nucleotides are TGTGCCAGTAGTATCCCAGGGTACGAAAAACTGTTTTTT. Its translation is CASSIPGYEKLFF.

The CDR3 DNA sequence: TGTGCCAGCAGTCTAATCCGGACTAGCGGGAAACCCTCCTACGAGCAGTACTTC. Translated: CASSLIRTSGKPSYEQYF. This chain connects TRBV28 to TRBJ2-7; 12 nucleotides agree with TRBD2. The CDR3 is 18 amino acids. The J segment lost 0 bases and the V segment lost 5 bases, leaving 11 bases of the junction unmatched. CDR1 MDHEN and CDR2 SYDVKM come from the germline V gene. Together with reference TRBV28 and TRBJ2-7, the CDR3 gives the full variable domain: DVKVTQSSRYLVKRTGEKVFLECVQDMDHENMFWYRQDPGLGLRLIYFSYDVKMKEKGDIPEGYSVSREKKERFSLILESASTNQTSMYLCASSLIRTSGKPSYEQYFGPGTRLTVT.

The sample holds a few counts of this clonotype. CDR3 coding DNA: TGTGCCAGCAGCGGTAGCGGGACTAACTACGAGCAGTACTTC. It specifies CASSGSGTNYEQYF. The chain employs TRBV5-4 and TRBJ2-7; 8 bases line up with TRBD2. Germline lookup yields CDR1 SGHNT and CDR2 YYREEE (reference sequence). V shed 4 bases, J shed 3 bases, and the junction held 6 bases outside the gene matches. The CDR3 is 14 residues long.

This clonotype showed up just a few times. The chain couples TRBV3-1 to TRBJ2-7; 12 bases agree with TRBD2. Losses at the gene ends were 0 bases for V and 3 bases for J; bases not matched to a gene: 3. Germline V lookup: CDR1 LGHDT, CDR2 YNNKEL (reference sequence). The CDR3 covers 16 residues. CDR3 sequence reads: CASSQDLLAGGYEQYF. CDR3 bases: TGTGCCAGCAGCCAAGACCTACTAGCGGGAGGCTACGAGCAGTACTTC.

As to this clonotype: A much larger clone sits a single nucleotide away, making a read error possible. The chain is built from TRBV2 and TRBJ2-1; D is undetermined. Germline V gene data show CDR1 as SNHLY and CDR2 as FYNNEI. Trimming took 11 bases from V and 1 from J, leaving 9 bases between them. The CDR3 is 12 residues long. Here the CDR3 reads CASSRSYNEQFF. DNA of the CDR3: TGTGCCTCTTCGCGGTCCTACAATGAGCAGTTCTTC.

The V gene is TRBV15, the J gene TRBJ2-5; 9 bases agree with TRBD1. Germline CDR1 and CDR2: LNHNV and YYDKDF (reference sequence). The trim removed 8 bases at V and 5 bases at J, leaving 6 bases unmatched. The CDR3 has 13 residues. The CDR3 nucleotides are TGTGCCACCCGGCGGGACAGGGCGGAGACCCAGTACTTC. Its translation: CATRRDRAETQYF.

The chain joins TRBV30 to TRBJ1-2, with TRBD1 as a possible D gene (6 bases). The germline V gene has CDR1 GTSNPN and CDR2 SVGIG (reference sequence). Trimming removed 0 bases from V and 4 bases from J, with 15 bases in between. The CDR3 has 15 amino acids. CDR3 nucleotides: TGTGCCTGGAGTGTAAGGGGGGTCGATAGCTATGGCTACACCTTC. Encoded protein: CAWSVRGVDSYGYTF.

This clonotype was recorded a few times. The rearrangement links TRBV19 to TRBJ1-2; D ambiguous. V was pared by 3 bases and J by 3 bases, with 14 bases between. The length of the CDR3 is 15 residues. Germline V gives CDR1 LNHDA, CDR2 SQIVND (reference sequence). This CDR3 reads CASSIRQRGYYGYTF. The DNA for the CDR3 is TGTGCCAGTAGTATTCGGCAGAGAGGGTACTATGGCTACACCTTC.